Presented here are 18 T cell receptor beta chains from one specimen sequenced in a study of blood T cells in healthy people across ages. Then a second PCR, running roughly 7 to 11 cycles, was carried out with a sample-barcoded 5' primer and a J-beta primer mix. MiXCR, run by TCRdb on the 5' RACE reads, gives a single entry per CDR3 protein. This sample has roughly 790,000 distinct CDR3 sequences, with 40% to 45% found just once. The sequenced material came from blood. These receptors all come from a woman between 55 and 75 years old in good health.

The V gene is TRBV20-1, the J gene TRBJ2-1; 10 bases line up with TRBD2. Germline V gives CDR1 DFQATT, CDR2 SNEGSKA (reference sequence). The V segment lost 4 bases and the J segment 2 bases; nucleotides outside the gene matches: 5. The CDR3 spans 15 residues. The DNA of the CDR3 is TGCAGTGCTAAGAAGCGGGAGGGCCCCTACAATGAGCAGTTCTTC. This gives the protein CSAKKREGPYNEQFF.

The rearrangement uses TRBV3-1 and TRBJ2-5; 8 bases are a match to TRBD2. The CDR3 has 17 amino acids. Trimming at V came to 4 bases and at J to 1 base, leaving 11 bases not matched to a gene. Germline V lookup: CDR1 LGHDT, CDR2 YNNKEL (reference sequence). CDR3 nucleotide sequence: TGTGCCAGCAGCCCAACGGGGGGGGCGGGGTTCCAAGAGACCCAGTACTTC. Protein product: CASSPTGGAGFQETQYF.

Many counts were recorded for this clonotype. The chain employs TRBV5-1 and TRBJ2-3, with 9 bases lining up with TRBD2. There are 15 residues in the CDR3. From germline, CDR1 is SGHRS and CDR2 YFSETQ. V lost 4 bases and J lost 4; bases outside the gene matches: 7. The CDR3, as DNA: TGCGCCAGCAGCATTAGCGGGGGTGATTCAGATACGCAGTATTTT. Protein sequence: CASSISGGDSDTQYF.

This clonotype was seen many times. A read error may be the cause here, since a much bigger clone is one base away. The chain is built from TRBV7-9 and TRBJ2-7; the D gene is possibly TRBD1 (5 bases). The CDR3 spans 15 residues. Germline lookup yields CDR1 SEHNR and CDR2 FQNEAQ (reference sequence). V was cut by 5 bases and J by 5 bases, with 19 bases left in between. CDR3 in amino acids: CASSPRVTLGNEQYF. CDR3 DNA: TGTGCCAGCAGCCCCAGGGTTACCCTGGGGAACGAGCAGTACTTC.

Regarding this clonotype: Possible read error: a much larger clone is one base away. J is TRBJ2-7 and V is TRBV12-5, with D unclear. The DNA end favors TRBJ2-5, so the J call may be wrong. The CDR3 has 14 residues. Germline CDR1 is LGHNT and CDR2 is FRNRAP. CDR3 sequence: CASGVGDPLVTQYF. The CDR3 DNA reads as TGTGCTAGTGGTGTGGGTGATCCCTTGGTGACCCAGTACTTC.

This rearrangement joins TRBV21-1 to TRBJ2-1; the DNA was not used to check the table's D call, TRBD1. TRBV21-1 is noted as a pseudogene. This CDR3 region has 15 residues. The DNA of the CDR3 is TGTGCCAGCAGCAAAGAGGAAGGGGGCTGCAATGAGCAGTTCTTC. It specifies CASSKEEGGCNEQFF.

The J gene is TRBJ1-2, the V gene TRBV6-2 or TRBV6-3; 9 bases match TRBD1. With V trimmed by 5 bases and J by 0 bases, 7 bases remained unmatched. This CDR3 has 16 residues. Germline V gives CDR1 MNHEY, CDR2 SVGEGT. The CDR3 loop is CASSRRDRAPNYGYTF. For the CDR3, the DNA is TGTGCCAGCAGTCGCCGGGACAGGGCACCTAACTATGGCTACACCTTC.

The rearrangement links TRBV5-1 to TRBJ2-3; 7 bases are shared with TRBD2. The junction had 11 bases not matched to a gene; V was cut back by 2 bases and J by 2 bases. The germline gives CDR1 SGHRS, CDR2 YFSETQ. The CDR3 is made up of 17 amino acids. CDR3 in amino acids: CASSLRDYLSPTDTQYF. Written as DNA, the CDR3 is TGCGCCAGCAGCTTACGGGACTACCTCTCCCCCACAGATACGCAGTATTTT.

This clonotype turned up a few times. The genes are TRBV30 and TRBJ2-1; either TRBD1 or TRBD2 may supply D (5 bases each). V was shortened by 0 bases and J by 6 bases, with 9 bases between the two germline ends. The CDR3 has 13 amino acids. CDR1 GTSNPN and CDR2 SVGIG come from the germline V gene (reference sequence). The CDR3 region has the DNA TGTGCCTGGAGTGTGGGGGTTGGCAATGAGCAGTTCTTC. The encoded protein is CAWSVGVGNEQFF.

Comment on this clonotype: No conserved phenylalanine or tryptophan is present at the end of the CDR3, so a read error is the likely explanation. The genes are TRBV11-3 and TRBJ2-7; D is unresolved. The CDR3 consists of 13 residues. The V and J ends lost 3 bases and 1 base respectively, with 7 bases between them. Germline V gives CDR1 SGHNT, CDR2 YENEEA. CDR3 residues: CASSFGPSYEQYL. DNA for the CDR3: TGTGCCAGCAGCTTCGGGCCGTCCTACGAGCAGTACTTA.

CDR3 sequence (DNA): TGTGCCAGCACCCGGGACAGGGTGACCTACGAGCAGTACTTC. Amino acid sequence: CASTRDRVTYEQYF. J is TRBJ2-7 and V is TRBV5-6; 9 bases line up with TRBD1. The CDR3 consists of 14 residues. V lost 6 bases to trimming and J lost 2 bases; unmatched junction nucleotides: 6. Germline CDR1 SGHDT, CDR2 YYEEEE.

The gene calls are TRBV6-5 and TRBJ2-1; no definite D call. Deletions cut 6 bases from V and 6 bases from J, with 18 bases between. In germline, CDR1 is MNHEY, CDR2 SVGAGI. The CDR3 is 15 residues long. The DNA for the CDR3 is TGTGCCAGCAGCCCCACCCCGAGTGCACGCAATGAGCAGTTCTTC. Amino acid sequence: CASSPTPSARNEQFF.

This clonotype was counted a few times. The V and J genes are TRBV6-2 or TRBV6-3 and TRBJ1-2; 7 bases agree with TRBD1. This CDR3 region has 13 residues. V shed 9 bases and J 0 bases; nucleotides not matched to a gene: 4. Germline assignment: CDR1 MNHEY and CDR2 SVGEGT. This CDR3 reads CASWTGTNYGYTF. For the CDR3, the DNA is TGTGCCAGTTGGACAGGCACTAACTATGGCTACACCTTC.

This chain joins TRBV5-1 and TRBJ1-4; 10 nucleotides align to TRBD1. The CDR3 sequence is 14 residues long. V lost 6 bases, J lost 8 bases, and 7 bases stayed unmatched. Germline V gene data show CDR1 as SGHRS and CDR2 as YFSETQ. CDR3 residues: CASTTGTGDEKLFF. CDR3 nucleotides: TGCGCCAGCACCACCGGGACAGGGGACGAAAAACTGTTTTTT. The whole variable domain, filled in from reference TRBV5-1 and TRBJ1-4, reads KAGVTQTPRYLIKTRGQQVTLSCSPISGHRSVSWYQQTPGQGLQFLFEYFSETQRNKGNFPGRFSGRQFSNSRSEMNVSTLELGDSALYLCASTTGTGDEKLFFGSGTQLSVL.

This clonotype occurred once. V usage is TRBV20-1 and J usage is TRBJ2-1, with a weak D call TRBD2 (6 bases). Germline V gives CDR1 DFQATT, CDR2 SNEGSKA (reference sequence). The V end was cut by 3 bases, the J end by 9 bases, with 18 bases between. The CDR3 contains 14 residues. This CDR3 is CSASLSGVGFEQFF. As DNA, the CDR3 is TGCAGTGCTAGTCTCTCGGGAGTGGGTTTTGAGCAGTTCTTC.

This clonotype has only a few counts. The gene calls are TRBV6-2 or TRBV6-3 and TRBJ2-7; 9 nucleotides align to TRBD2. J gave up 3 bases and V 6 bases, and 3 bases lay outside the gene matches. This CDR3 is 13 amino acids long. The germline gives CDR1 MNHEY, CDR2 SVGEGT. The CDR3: CASRGTSLYEQYF. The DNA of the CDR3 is TGTGCCAGCAGGGGGACTAGCCTCTACGAGCAGTACTTC.

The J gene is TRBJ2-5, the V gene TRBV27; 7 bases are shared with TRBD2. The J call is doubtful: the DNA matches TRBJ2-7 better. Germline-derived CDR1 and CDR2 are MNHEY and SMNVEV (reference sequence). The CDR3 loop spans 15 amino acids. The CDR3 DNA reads TGTGCCAGCAGTTTCGCAGAGCGGGGACGCTACGAGCAGTACTTC. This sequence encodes CASSFAERGRYEQYF.

CDR3 DNA: TGCAGTGCTATACCCGGTGGGACAGGAGGGGAAAAACTGTTTTTT. As protein: CSAIPGGTGGEKLFF. The V call is TRBV20-1, the J call TRBJ1-4; TRBD1 aligns across 8 bases. Per the germline V gene, CDR1 is DFQATT and CDR2 is SNEGSKA (reference sequence). Unmatched junction bases numbered 12, after V lost 4 bases and J lost 8 bases. The CDR3 covers 15 residues.